The present TCR beta chain was sequenced within a study of T cell repertoires in cytomegalovirus infection. Trimming cost V 1 base and J 5 bases; bases outside gene matches: 14. The germline V gene has CDR1 SGHTA and CDR2 FQGNSA. The CDR3 consists of 18 residues. Overall study findings and caveats: Cumulated frequencies of public TCR beta families served to identify carriers of CMV plus the relevant HLA.

About this clonotype: The target antigen is unknown.

TCRdb called the reads again in MiXCR, with one record for every CDR3 protein. This sample has 250,000 to 400,000 distinct CDR3 sequences; roughly 25% occur once, and the top ten carry 13%. The V call is TRBV7-2, the J call TRBJ2-5; the match to TRBD2 covers 9 bases. The source material was cultured PBMCs, sampled from culture after CMV antigen stimulation. This TCR was recovered from a human donor in good health (CMV status not recorded). Some clones in this sample may be carry-over from other donors' samples. The DNA for the CDR3 is TGTGCCAGCAGCTTAGAGGCCACCCTAGCGGGACTAGGGGAGACCCAGTACTTC. It codes for CASSLEATLAGLGETQYF.